This entry concerns a single T cell receptor (beta chain). The donor population consisted of healthy HIV-negative adults with no recent acute infections or vaccinations. This sample stems from a study of shared clonotypes between healthy human individuals. Looking at the study overall: Participating donors consisted of a couple of women and a few men aged 18 to 49.

For every subset, genomic DNA was evenly distributed across several immunoSEQ plates. On sorted subsets, replicate PCRs used about 180 ng DNA, or 30,000 or so T cell genomes. Clones were read by immunoSEQ multiplex PCR, and TCRdb kept only the in-frame ones, dropping some. In the table there are 1 million to 1.2 million clones, approximately 77% of which are singletons. The V end was cut by 3 bases, the J end by 0 bases, with 12 bases between. CDR3 length equals 17 residues. Per germline, CDR1 MNHNS and CDR2 SASEGT. The sequence was collected from a young man in good health. Some clones in this sample may be carry-over from other donors' samples. The gene calls are TRBV6-1 and TRBJ2-6; D might be TRBD1 (6 bases). The sequencing sample was made of memory CD4+ T cells from PBMCs. Specified subset: CD45RA-negative fraction. CDR3 region: CASSDQGTVSGANVLTF. The CDR3 region has the DNA TGTGCCAGCAGTGATCAGGGGACCGTCTCTGGGGCCAACGTCCTGACTTTC.